The sequence of this T cell receptor beta chain was determined in a study of cytomegalovirus exposure and HLA in healthy donors. The study's findings and limits: Highly shared variants forming one cluster were likely a sequencing artifact. The study put some 150 TCR beta chains on its list as cytomegalovirus-associated. Accurate prediction of most subjects' HLA-A and HLA-B alleles from TCR beta sequences was reported.

Healthy bone marrow donors formed the donor group. The PCR contained 60 Vbeta and 13 Jbeta primers. The repertoire was sequenced with immunoSEQ multiplex PCR; TCRdb's copy has only in-frame clones and lacks some. The table has 130,000 to 150,000 clones, 75% to 80% seen once. Per the germline V gene, CDR1 is SGHTA and CDR2 is FQGNSA. The CDR3 sequence is 14 residues long. The junction had 4 bases not matched to a gene; V was cut back by 4 bases and J by 1 base. In regard to this clone: Its antigen is still unknown.

The V gene is TRBV7-2, the J gene TRBJ2-7, with 7 nucleotides matching TRBD1. Material for sequencing was PBMCs. This TCR was recovered from a man aged 40-49 years in good health and CMV-seropositive. The CDR3 DNA reads TGTGCCAGCAGCTACAACAGGGGTTCCTACGAGCAGTACTTC. This sequence encodes CASSYNRGSYEQYF.